This paragraph covers one T cell receptor beta chain sequence. Profiling relied on immunoSEQ multiplex PCR, and the TCRdb table lists in-frame clones only, not all of them. The data contain roughly 150,000 clones, about 88% of them singletons. This specimen comes from a study of blood T cell repertoires in COVID-19. At the level of the study: Samples of COVID-19 (acute and convalescent) were obtained from the United States, Italy and Spain. T cells, B-cell-depleted T cells, or PBMCs supplied cDNA or gDNA.

CDR3 length: 15 residues. V was pared by 2 bases and J by 2 bases, with 5 bases of the junction left unmatched. In germline, CDR1 is SGDLS, CDR2 YYNGEE. The sequence derives from a human donor in a cohort sampled during active COVID-19. This rearrangement joins TRBV9 to TRBJ2-7; 9 nucleotides match TRBD2. The source material was peripheral blood. This chain's CDR3 is CASSVLAGIPYEQYF. CDR3 nucleotides: TGTGCCAGCAGCGTCCTAGCGGGGATCCCCTACGAGCAGTACTTC.